This TCR beta chain was identified during a study of monozygotic twins with inflammatory bowel disease. General study points: Compared with healthy co-twins, IBD patients showed reduced TCRbeta repertoire diversity by inverse Simpson. Evidence failed to back one strong IBD-linked signal or clonotype.

Per individual sample, eight separate reactions were used to make cDNA. The UMIs carried a 6-nucleotide sample barcode, and they were added by template switching. TCRdb re-called the 5' RACE reads and catalogs CDR3 proteins one per entry, DNA excluded. Its listing shows about 300,000 distinct CDR3 sequences. For this clonotype: The antigen is undetermined.

CDR3 size: 16 residues. The V gene's germline CDR1 is SEHNR and CDR2 FQNEAQ (reference sequence). Sequenced: blood. The receptor was isolated from a human donor with ulcerative colitis or Crohn's disease, or a healthy co-twin of an affected twin (not recorded which). The chain is built from TRBV7-9 and TRBJ2-1; there is no DNA to check the TCRdb D call of TRBD2. The CDR3 sequence: CASSARTSGIPDEQFF.